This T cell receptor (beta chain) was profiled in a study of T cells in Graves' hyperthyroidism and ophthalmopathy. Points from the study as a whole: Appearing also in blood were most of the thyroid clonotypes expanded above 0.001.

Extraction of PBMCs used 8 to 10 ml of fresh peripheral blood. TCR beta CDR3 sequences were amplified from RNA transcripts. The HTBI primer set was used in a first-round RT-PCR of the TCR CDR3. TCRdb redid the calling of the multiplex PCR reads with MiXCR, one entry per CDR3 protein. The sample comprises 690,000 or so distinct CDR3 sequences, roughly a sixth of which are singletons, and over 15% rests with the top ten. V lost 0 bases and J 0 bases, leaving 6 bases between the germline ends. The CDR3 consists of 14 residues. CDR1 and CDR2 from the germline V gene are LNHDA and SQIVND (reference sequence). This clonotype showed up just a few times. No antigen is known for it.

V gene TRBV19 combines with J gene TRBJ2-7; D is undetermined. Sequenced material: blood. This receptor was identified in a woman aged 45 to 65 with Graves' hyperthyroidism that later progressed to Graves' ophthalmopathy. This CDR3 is CASSIEAHSYEQYF. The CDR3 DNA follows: TGTGCCAGTAGTATAGAGGCGCACTCCTACGAGCAGTACTTC.